Listed here is a single T cell receptor (beta chain). Antigen specificity is unknown. In making TCR beta libraries, quantitative 5'-RACE with molecular barcodes was used. TCRdb ran MiXCR on the 5' RACE reads and lists one entry per CDR3 protein. The profile shows hundreds of thousands of distinct CDR3 sequences, roughly 12% of them singletons. The data are from a study of CD8 T cells in ankylosing spondylitis. General study results and limits: Disease-linked clones reportedly showed significant enrichment in matched ankylosing spondylitis synovial fluid. A TCR beta motif of roughly 8 highly homologous variants appeared characteristic of ankylosing spondylitis blood. A CD8+ phenotype characterized the disease-linked clones, which were relatively rare in peripheral blood.

The receptor comes from a male donor with ankylosing spondylitis. The sequencing sample was made of blood, either unsorted or a sorted T cell fraction (not recorded which).

For the CDR3, the DNA is TGTGCCAGCAGTTACTCGAGACCAACGAAACGGTACTTC. Protein product: CASSYSRPTKRYF. The V and J genes are TRBV6-2 or TRBV6-3 and TRBJ2-7; D not certain. The length of the CDR3 is 13 residues. Germline CDR1 and CDR2: MNHEY and SVGEGT. Trimming stripped 0 bases from V and 12 bases from J, with 15 bases between.